The sequence of this T cell receptor (beta chain) was determined in a study of CD8 T cells in ankylosing spondylitis. TCRdb reprocessed the 5' RACE reads with MiXCR, giving one entry per CDR3 protein. The sample shows approximately 110,000 distinct CDR3 sequences, around 24% of them seen only once. The CDR3 is 15 residues long. CDR1 and CDR2 from the germline V gene are DFQATT and SNEGSKA (reference sequence). Trimming removed 3 bases from V and 0 bases from J, with 12 bases in between. In its sample, this clonotype was seen a few times. Its antigen remains unknown. Study-level findings and limits: CD8+ disease-linked clones were present at relatively low frequencies in blood.

The sequence was collected from a male donor with ankylosing spondylitis. The rearrangement links TRBV20-1 to TRBJ1-5, with D perhaps TRBD1 (6 bases). Sequencing input: synovial fluid, either unsorted or a sorted T cell fraction (not recorded which). The CDR3 DNA follows: TGCAGTGCTAGGGAGGGACAACATAGCAATCAGCCCCAGCATTTT. Protein product: CSAREGQHSNQPQHF.